Listed below are T cell receptor beta chains from one sample, sequenced in a study of T-cell reconstitution after alpha-beta-depleted transplantation in children. TCRdb re-called the PCR reads with MiXCR, one entry per CDR3 protein. The sample contains fewer than 1 million distinct CDR3 sequences, less than 20% of which appear only once. This specimen consisted of PBMCs, mostly from graft donor cells, obtained 360 days after TCRalphabeta/CD19-depleted stem cell transplant. These receptors were obtained from a male patient younger than 18 who had a stem cell transplant for acute lymphoblastic leukemia, so the T cells may come from the graft donor. CDR3s leave out the opening cysteine and the closing phenylalanine or tryptophan.

cdr3_aa | j_call | v_call
ASSAGTTYEQY | TRBJ2-7 | TRBV27
SASGTPSMTGELF | TRBJ2-2 | TRBV20-1
ASSLRTEPRYGYT | TRBJ1-2 | TRBV5-1
ASSGGHTEAF | TRBJ1-1 | TRBV6-1
SAEQEFLTDTQY | TRBJ2-3 | TRBV29-1
ASSSRLAGDGTGELF | TRBJ2-2 | TRBV27
ASSTPGLAGVSYEQY | TRBJ2-7 | TRBV13
ASSYGLDLTDTQY | TRBJ2-3 | TRBV7-7
ASTSVRSSTDTQY | TRBJ2-3 | TRBV5-1
ASSLWTSGSLALTDTQY | TRBJ2-3 | TRBV18
SAETGRENTNEQF | TRBJ2-1 | TRBV20-1
ASSVIPEGEQF | TRBJ2-1 | TRBV9
ASSQGSSYEQY | TRBJ2-7 | TRBV4-1
ASSLGQGYNYEQY | TRBJ2-7 | TRBV7-2
ASSLTRNQNEQY | TRBJ2-7 | TRBV12-3/TRBV12-4
ASSPREGHYNEQF | TRBJ2-1 | TRBV4-2
ASSLSRDPYLNVLT | TRBJ2-6 | TRBV3-1
SALGQGPGANVLT | TRBJ2-6 | TRBV29-1
ASTWAGYEQY | TRBJ2-7 | TRBV12-3/TRBV12-4
ASSPLNRLGQPNTEAF | TRBJ1-1 | TRBV18
ASSVALSGSRADTQY | TRBJ2-3 | TRBV9
ASSLSRTGSGGYT | TRBJ1-2 | TRBV7-2
ASSSSGLPTDTQY | TRBJ2-3 | TRBV7-6
ASSSVGLEQY | TRBJ2-7 | TRBV27
ASSLAGTRYGYT | TRBJ1-2 | TRBV5-1
ATSSPSTSGIYYEQY | TRBJ2-7 | TRBV15
ASSFRGQGTFLDYEQY | TRBJ2-7 | TRBV5-6
ASSLANTIY | TRBJ1-3 | TRBV4-1
AWKGEGYTDTQY | TRBJ2-3 | TRBV30
ASSQGSWYYNEQF | TRBJ2-1 | TRBV14
ASSSQPWGRYEQY | TRBJ2-7 | TRBV6-5
SFSPGTSGRREGTQY | TRBJ2-5 | TRBV20-1
ASSFLLGGFNEQF | TRBJ2-1 | TRBV18
ASSRRGADNNEQY | TRBJ2-7 | TRBV7-6
ATSDWTEGAGNQPQH | TRBJ1-5 | TRBV24-1
ASSLAPGQDEKLF | TRBJ1-4 | TRBV5-1
ASSLAGLAETQY | TRBJ2-5 | TRBV7-9
SVPTPNTNEQF | TRBJ2-1 | TRBV29-1
ASSLTPPPSGETQY | TRBJ2-5 | TRBV27
ASSLEGGDYYEQY | TRBJ2-7 | TRBV5-1
ASSRGLAWNEQF | TRBJ2-1 | TRBV7-2
ASSPEGPGDEQY | TRBJ2-7 | TRBV7-9
ASSLTGGPIYEQY | TRBJ2-7 | TRBV6-5
ASSSVPGREPQH | TRBJ1-5 | TRBV7-6
ASSSGTGTQETQY | TRBJ2-5 | TRBV12-3/TRBV12-4
ASMGGRGYSNQPQH | TRBJ1-5 | TRBV28
ASSLLQGSEAF | TRBJ1-1 | TRBV7-6